This paragraph reports one T cell receptor beta chain. The source of the sample is a study of blood T cell repertoires in COVID-19. Here immunoSEQ multiplex PCR was the method, and the copy in TCRdb shows in-frame clones only, minus some. The sample records 450,000 or so clones, 89% being singletons. The sample was peripheral blood. The clonotype was recovered from a woman in her 40s with COVID-19, enrolled during active disease.

The CDR3 loop reads CASSYRGFGSYEQYF. The CDR3 bases are TGTGCCAGCAGTTACAGGGGCTTTGGTTCCTACGAGCAGTACTTC. The rearrangement joins TRBV6-2 or TRBV6-3 to TRBJ2-7, with D possibly matching TRBD1 (5 bases). V lost 2 bases to trimming and J lost 1 base, with 12 bases between them. Germline V lookup: CDR1 MNHEY, CDR2 SVGEGT. The length of the CDR3 is 15 residues.